The 3 T cell receptor beta chains given below trace back to one sample, sequenced in a study of cytomegalovirus exposure and HLA in healthy donors. Produced via immunoSEQ multiplex PCR; TCRdb's table is partial and in-frame only. Of over 200,000 clones listed, around 88% are singletons. The sample was PBMCs. The source of these receptors is a woman aged 18-29 years in good health and CMV-seronegative.

The genes are TRBV29-1 and TRBJ1-1, with D possibly matching TRBD1 (5 bases). The CDR3 spans 14 residues. Deletions cut 4 bases from V and 1 base from J, with 13 bases between. The germline V gene has CDR1 SQVTM and CDR2 ANQGSEA. The CDR3 sequence: CSVVPGTSNTEAFF. CDR3 sequence (DNA): TGCAGCGTTGTACCGGGGACTTCGAACACTGAAGCTTTCTTT. Supplemented by reference TRBV29-1 and TRBJ1-1, the full variable domain reads SAVISQKPSRDICQRGTSLTIQCQVDSQVTMMFWYRQQPGQSLTLIATANQGSEATYESGFVIDKFPISRPNLTFSTLTVSNMSPEDSSIYLCSVVPGTSNTEAFFGQGTRLTVV.

The V call is TRBV2, the J call TRBJ1-6; 8 nucleotides match TRBD1. The CDR3 consists of 13 residues. Germline CDR1 SNHLY, CDR2 FYNNEI. J was trimmed by 7 bases and V by 6 bases; bases with no gene match: 2. The CDR3 DNA follows: TGTGCCAGCAGGAGGGACAGGAATTCACCCCTCCACTTT. It translates to CASRRDRNSPLHF.

CDR3 nucleotides: TGTGCCAGCAGTTCTTCTCCGGGACAGGCTAATGAAAAACTGTTTTTT. It translates to CASSSSPGQANEKLFF. This rearrangement joins TRBV28 to TRBJ1-4; 8 nucleotides align to TRBD1. This CDR3 has 16 residues. The junction had 7 bases not matched to a gene; V was cut back by 4 bases and J by 3 bases. Germline CDR1 reads MDHEN; CDR2 reads SYDVKM.